The rows below give T cell receptor beta chains drawn from one sample of a study of regulatory T cells in long-lasting Graves disease. One entry per CDR3 protein results from TCRdb running MiXCR on the multiplex PCR reads. This sample has hundreds of thousands of distinct CDR3 sequences, with about 22% found just once. The sequencing here drew on peripheral blood mononuclear cells (PBMCs), taken when the disease was refractory, from a patient treated with antithyroid drugs. Receptors originate from a female donor with Graves disease. The CDR3 runs from the conserved cysteine through the conserved F or W. A D gene is named only where the DNA matches it firmly. Where a row states a size, it is once, few, many or the class of an expanded clone; other rows omit it.

j_call,clone_size,v_call,d_call,cdr3_aa,cdr3_nt
TRBJ1-1,few,TRBV7-7,-,CASSPRGPRDTEAFF,TGTGCTAGCAGCCCCCGTGGGCCGAGGGACACCGAAGCTTTCTTT
TRBJ1-4,-,TRBV5-1,-,CASSSFGTAATNEKLFF,TGCGCCAGCAGCTCCTTCGGGACGGCCGCAACTAATGAAAAACTGTTTTTT
TRBJ2-7,-,TRBV10-3,TRBD2,CAISEPWTSGRYEQYF,TGTGCCATCAGTGAACCATGGACTAGCGGGAGGTACGAGCAGTACTTC
TRBJ1-2,few,TRBV27,-,CASTSGPRGDYGYTF,TGTGCCAGCACCTCGGGACCCCGGGGGGACTATGGCTACACCTTC
TRBJ2-7,-,TRBV30,-,CAWSSKLEQYF,TGTGCCTGGAGTTCAAAACTCGAGCAGTACTTC
TRBJ1-2,many,TRBV2,TRBD1,CASSRQGLGYGYTF,TGTGCCAGCAGTCGACAGGGGCTCGGCTATGGCTACACCTTC
TRBJ2-1,-,TRBV29-1,TRBD2,CSATTGTSSYNEQFF,TGCAGCGCTACGACCGGGACTAGCTCCTACAATGAGCAGTTCTTC
TRBJ2-7,-,TRBV9,TRBD2,CASSELPGAGEQYF,TGTGCCAGCAGCGAGCTCCCCGGAGCGGGGGAGCAGTACTTC
TRBJ2-2,many,TRBV20-1,TRBD1,CSARATDRLPTGELFF,TGCAGTGCTAGAGCTACGGACAGGTTGCCCACCGGGGAGCTGTTTTTT
TRBJ2-4,-,TRBV30,TRBD1,CAWSNPDRGLAKNIQYF,TGTGCCTGGAGTAACCCCGACAGGGGGCTAGCCAAAAACATTCAGTACTTC
TRBJ2-7,few,TRBV3-1,-,CASSSGGIGEQYF,TGTGCCAGCAGCTCAGGGGGGATTGGCGAGCAGTACTTC
TRBJ1-5,-,TRBV6-1,-,CASSTSGRPQHF,TGTGCCAGCAGCACGTCGGGGCGGCCCCAGCATTTT
TRBJ2-5,few,TRBV3-1,-,CASSPGTTMGTQYF,TGTGCCAGCAGCCCGGGTACGACCATGGGGACCCAGTACTTC
TRBJ1-5,many,TRBV12-3/TRBV12-4,TRBD1,CASSASTGRGNQPQHF,TGTGCCAGCAGTGCGTCGACAGGGAGGGGCAATCAGCCCCAGCATTTT
TRBJ1-6,few,TRBV6-1,TRBD1,CASSPTLVTGDNSPLHF,TGTGCCAGCAGTCCGACTTTAGTGACAGGGGATAATTCACCCCTCCACTTT
TRBJ2-2,-,TRBV24-1,-,CATSDPSAYTGELFF,TGTGCCACCAGTGACCCCTCGGCGTACACCGGGGAGCTGTTTTTT
TRBJ2-7,many,TRBV12-3/TRBV12-4,TRBD1,CAIQGGQGLYEQYF,TGTGCCATCCAGGGGGGACAGGGCCTTTACGAGCAGTACTTC
TRBJ1-5,many,TRBV28,-,CASSLLSWVSNQPQHF,TGTGCCAGCAGTTTATTATCTTGGGTGTCGAATCAGCCCCAGCATTTT
TRBJ1-1,many,TRBV28,-,CASSDALGLEAFF,TGTGCCAGCAGTGACGCCTTGGGACTTGAAGCTTTCTTT
TRBJ2-2,-,TRBV29-1,-,CSVERRGLAGELFF,TGCAGCGTTGAAAGGCGGGGCCTGGCCGGGGAGCTGTTTTTT
TRBJ2-4,many,TRBV27,TRBD2,CASSRRLAGGKNIQYF,TGTGCCAGCAGTCGCCGACTAGCGGGGGGGAAAAACATTCAGTACTTC
TRBJ2-3,few,TRBV11-2,-,CASSLTADRDTQYF,TGTGCCAGCAGCTTAACTGCCGACAGGGATACGCAGTATTTT
TRBJ1-3,many,TRBV6-5,-,CASSYATGYEGNTIYF,TGTGCCAGCAGTTACGCGACAGGCTATGAAGGAAACACCATATATTTT
TRBJ1-1,few,TRBV19,-,CASSLTELNTEAFF,TGTGCCAGTAGCCTGACGGAACTGAACACTGAAGCTTTCTTT
TRBJ2-7,few,TRBV6-5,-,CASSYNQGSYEQYF,TGTGCCAGCAGTTACAATCAGGGGTCCTACGAGCAGTACTTC
TRBJ1-3,-,TRBV27,TRBD1,CASSLEGAGGNTIYF,TGTGCCAGCAGTTTGGAGGGGGCTGGTGGAAACACCATATATTTT
TRBJ1-1,few,TRBV10-3,-,CAISESDGPTEAFF,TGTGCCATCAGTGAGTCGGACGGACCCACTGAAGCTTTCTTT
TRBJ2-7,many,TRBV19,TRBD1,CASSTTTGGEQYF,TGTGCCAGTAGTACGACTACAGGGGGCGAGCAGTACTTC
TRBJ2-7,few,TRBV27,TRBD1,CASSQGGNDEQYF,TGTGCCAGCAGTCAAGGGGGCAACGACGAGCAGTACTTC
TRBJ2-3,-,TRBV28,-,CASSFQLLRTDTQYF,TGTGCCAGCAGCTTTCAATTACTCCGCACAGATACGCAGTATTTT
TRBJ1-2,many,TRBV5-1,TRBD1,CASSLRTGINYGYTF,TGCGCCAGCAGCTTAAGGACAGGGATTAACTATGGCTACACCTTC
TRBJ2-7,many,TRBV11-2,-,CASSLTGVGYEQYF,TGTGCCAGCAGCTTAACGGGAGTCGGGTACGAGCAGTACTTC
TRBJ1-1,-,TRBV30,-,CAWSLDQGTEAFF,TGTGCCTGGAGTCTAGACCAGGGGACTGAAGCTTTCTTT
TRBJ2-2,-,TRBV6-1,TRBD2,CASSTSGVDTGELFF,TGTGCCAGCAGTACTAGCGGGGTTGACACCGGGGAGCTGTTTTTT
TRBJ2-5,-,TRBV28,TRBD1,CASRRTGPRAKFF,TGTGCCAGCAGACGGACAGGGCCCAGGGCAAAGTTCTTC
TRBJ2-7,few,TRBV5-1,-,CASPGEVRPYEQYF,TGCGCCAGCCCGGGGGAGGTAAGGCCCTACGAGCAGTACTTC
TRBJ2-5,many,TRBV6-1,-,CASDDRPQETQYF,TGTGCCTCGGACGACCGACCCCAAGAGACCCAGTACTTC
TRBJ2-3,few,TRBV28,TRBD2,CASSSKPLGLATDTQYF,TGTGCCAGCAGTTCGAAGCCGTTGGGACTAGCCACAGATACGCAGTATTTT
TRBJ1-1,-,TRBV29-1,-,CSARFGGTEAFF,TGCAGCGCTCGGTTCGGGGGCACTGAAGCTTTCTTT
TRBJ1-2,-,TRBV30,-,CAWSVDSPGYGYTF,TGTGCCTGGAGTGTTGACAGCCCGGGGTATGGCTACACCTTC
TRBJ2-5,many,TRBV30,-,CAWSESPGLEGTQYF,TGTGCCTGGAGCGAAAGCCCCGGGCTAGAGGGGACCCAGTACTTC
TRBJ2-5,many,TRBV2,-,CASSRGPQETQYF,TGTGCCAGCAGCCGAGGGCCCCAAGAGACCCAGTACTTC
TRBJ2-7,many,TRBV6-2/TRBV6-3,TRBD2,CASSNRGTSGTYEQYF,TGTGCCAGCAGTAACCGCGGGACTAGCGGGACCTACGAGCAGTACTTC
TRBJ1-3,few,TRBV7-2,-,CASSLVSFSGNTIYF,TGTGCCAGCAGCTTAGTCAGCTTCTCTGGAAACACCATATATTTT
TRBJ1-2,many,TRBV28,TRBD1,CASSPDRDYGYTF,TGTGCCAGCAGCCCCGACAGGGACTATGGCTACACCTTC
TRBJ2-7,-,TRBV2,TRBD2,CASRSLAGVTWGPYEQYF,TGTGCCAGCAGGTCACTAGCGGGAGTCACATGGGGCCCCTACGAGCAGTACTTC
TRBJ2-6,many,TRBV10-3,-,CATTTGPSGANVLTF,TGTGCCACCACAACCGGACCCTCTGGGGCCAACGTCCTGACTTTC
TRBJ1-1,-,TRBV30,-,CAWSQGSTEAFF,TGTGCCTGGAGCCAGGGCAGCACTGAAGCTTTCTTT
TRBJ2-5,-,TRBV20-1,-,CSATDWDIQETQYF,TGCAGTGCAACTGACTGGGACATCCAAGAGACCCAGTACTTC
TRBJ1-5,many,TRBV12-3/TRBV12-4,-,CASSFAVRPQHF,TGTGCCAGCAGTTTTGCCGTTCGGCCCCAGCATTTT
TRBJ1-5,few,TRBV5-5,TRBD1,CASSAAGQGAGQPQHF,TGTGCCAGCAGCGCCGCGGGGCAGGGGGCCGGACAGCCCCAGCATTTT
TRBJ1-1,many,TRBV7-2,-,CASTPGSRNEAFF,TGTGCCAGCACCCCCGGCAGTCGGAATGAAGCTTTCTTT
TRBJ2-2,-,TRBV6-1,TRBD2,CASTPRGGTTPGTGELFF,TGTGCCAGCACCCCCCGGGGGGGAACCACGCCGGGCACCGGGGAGCTGTTTTTT
TRBJ1-5,-,TRBV5-1,TRBD1,CASSRDSGPFGNQPQHF,TGCGCCAGCAGCCGGGACAGTGGGCCCTTTGGCAATCAGCCCCAGCATTTT
TRBJ2-3,once,TRBV4-2,-,CASSQDLAYTQYF,TGTGCCAGCAGCCAAGATCTCGCGTATACGCAGTATTTT
TRBJ2-3,few,TRBV7-2,TRBD2,CASSSSGENTDTQYF,TGTGCCAGCAGCTCAAGCGGGGAAAACACAGATACGCAGTATTTT